This T cell receptor beta chain appears in the sequencing data of a study of T cell changes during pregnancy in multiple sclerosis. The repertoire was sequenced with immunoSEQ multiplex PCR; TCRdb's copy has only in-frame clones and lacks some. The sample consists of about 87,000 clones, just under 95% of them appearing once. V lost 4 bases, J lost 3 bases, and 15 bases lay in between. Germline CDR1 is MNHEY and CDR2 is SVGAGI. CDR3 length: 15 amino acids. The receptor was derived from a female donor in good health, enrolled as a control in a pregnancy study. The material was peripheral blood, obtained in the third trimester of pregnancy. The chain is built from TRBV6-5 and TRBJ1-2, with D unclear. The CDR3 nucleotides read TGTGCCAGCAGTTCAAAACCGGGCGGGCACTATGGCTACACCTTC. Residues: CASSSKPGGHYGYTF.